The rows below give T cell receptor beta chains drawn from one sample of a study of cytomegalovirus exposure and HLA in healthy donors. The table came from immunoSEQ multiplex PCR; TCRdb's copy has only in-frame clones and leaves some out. Here the sample table reports fewer than 75,000 clones. The sequenced material came from PBMCs. The receptors stem from a boy aged 10-17 years in good health and CMV-seronegative. Each CDR3 is given with its conserved first and last residue. The order of the fields is D gene, V gene, J gene, CDR3 protein. The D gene is left open where the match is weak.

D: NA; V: TRBV19; J: TRBJ1-4; CDR3: CASTTEGRATNEKLFF
D: TRBD2; V: TRBV4-2; J: TRBJ2-1; CDR3: CASSQVGGGIANEQFF
D: NA; V: TRBV11-2; J: TRBJ2-7; CDR3: CASSFNSYSYEQYF
D: NA; V: TRBV9; J: TRBJ1-4; CDR3: CATDSSTNEKLFF
D: NA; V: TRBV7-6; J: TRBJ1-4; CDR3: CASSLMGSTNEKLFF
D: TRBD1; V: TRBV4-2; J: TRBJ1-2; CDR3: CASSQEPWDRRNYGYTF
D: TRBD1; V: TRBV19; J: TRBJ1-3; CDR3: CASSTGQLSTIYF
D: TRBD1; V: TRBV19; J: TRBJ2-7; CDR3: CASSPKSTGNSYEQYF
D: TRBD1; V: TRBV14; J: TRBJ1-2; CDR3: CASSQVGQYYGYTF
D: NA; V: TRBV4-1; J: NA; CDR3: CASSHEPTGPEQYF
D: NA; V: TRBV14; J: TRBJ2-1; CDR3: CASSQASGPPYNEQFF
D: TRBD1; V: TRBV6-5; J: TRBJ2-7; CDR3: CASSNRGNYEQYF
D: NA; V: TRBV19; J: TRBJ2-4; CDR3: CASSMTLRRVIAKNIQYF
D: TRBD2; V: TRBV5-1; J: TRBJ2-7; CDR3: CASGVESSGISEQYF
D: NA; V: TRBV5-1; J: TRBJ2-5; CDR3: CASFPEGWPETQYF
D: TRBD2; V: TRBV5-1; J: TRBJ2-7; CDR3: CASSRAGGNYEQYF
D: NA; V: TRBV29-1; J: TRBJ1-2; CDR3: CSVQNNNYGYTF
D: TRBD1; V: TRBV6-6; J: TRBJ1-2; CDR3: CASSYPNEDRGQGYTF
D: TRBD2; V: TRBV29-1; J: TRBJ2-1; CDR3: CSVSPLSSGMENEQFF
D: TRBD1; V: TRBV19; J: TRBJ1-6; CDR3: CASAGTGLLISPLHF
D: TRBD2; V: TRBV9; J: TRBJ2-1; CDR3: CASSVGLADYNEQFF
D: NA; V: TRBV6-5; J: TRBJ1-1; CDR3: CASSYSSGIRAEAFF
D: NA; V: TRBV6-6; J: TRBJ2-3; CDR3: CASSSPEAASTDTQYF
D: NA; V: TRBV7-9; J: TRBJ2-7; CDR3: CASSRTIGNYEQYF
D: NA; V: TRBV18; J: TRBJ1-1; CDR3: CASSPTPGGMNTEAFF
D: NA; V: TRBV7-2; J: TRBJ1-2; CDR3: CASSLMESSNYGYTF
D: NA; V: TRBV5-1; J: TRBJ2-3; CDR3: CASSPSVADTQYF
D: NA; V: TRBV9; J: TRBJ2-7; CDR3: CASSVSPDRSSYEQYF